The sequence of this T cell receptor (beta chain) was determined in a study of CD8 T cells in Susac syndrome. An input of roughly 0.5 to 1 ug of RNA was subjected to reverse transcription using random hexamers. In TCRdb, the immunoSEQ multiplex PCR reads were re-called with MiXCR into one record per CDR3 protein. The repertoire includes under 250,000 distinct CDR3 sequences, roughly 95% of them detected once, and around 0.067% sits in the top ten. V was cut by 0 bases and J by 4 bases, with 11 bases left in between. This CDR3 is built from 14 residues. From germline, CDR1 is GTSNPN and CDR2 SVGIG (reference sequence).

The chain employs TRBV30 and TRBJ2-3; a weak D match, TRBD1 (6 bases). The sample consisted of CD4+ T cells from PBMCs. The sequence derives from a human donor with multiple sclerosis. This CDR3 reads CAWSVMRTADTQYF. In DNA, the CDR3 is TGTGCCTGGAGTGTAATGAGGACAGCAGATACGCAGTATTTT.